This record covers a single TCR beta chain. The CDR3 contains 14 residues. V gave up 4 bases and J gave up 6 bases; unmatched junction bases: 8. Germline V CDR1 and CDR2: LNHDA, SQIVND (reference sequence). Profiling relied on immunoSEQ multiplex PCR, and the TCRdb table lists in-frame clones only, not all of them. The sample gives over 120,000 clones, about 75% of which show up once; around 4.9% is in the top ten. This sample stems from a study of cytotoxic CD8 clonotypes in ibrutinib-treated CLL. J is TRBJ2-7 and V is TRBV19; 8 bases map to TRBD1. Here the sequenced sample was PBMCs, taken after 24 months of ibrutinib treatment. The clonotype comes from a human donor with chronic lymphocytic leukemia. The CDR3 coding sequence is TGTGCCAGTAGTACCCCGGACAGGGCTAGCGAGCAGTACTTC. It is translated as CASSTPDRASEQYF.